What follows are 29 T cell receptor beta chains derived from one specimen sequenced in a study of T cells in tuberculosis. The assay was immunoSEQ multiplex PCR, and TCRdb's table has in-frame clones only and misses some. The data show 30,000 to 35,000 clones, approximately 89% seen once. Regarding time point: new active TB diagnosis, blood taken before or within 7 days of starting treatment. Sequences were derived from PBMCs, sampled at tuberculosis diagnosis. These receptors were taken from an adult with tuberculosis.

Only one count was recorded for this clone. The genes are TRBV6-4 and TRBJ1-2; D is possibly TRBD1 (6 bases). Germline loops: CDR1 MRHNA, CDR2 SNTAGT. V was trimmed by 5 bases and J by 0 bases, leaving 13 bases between them. CDR3 length: 15 amino acids. The CDR3: CASSFDRNANYGYTF. The CDR3, as DNA: TGTGCCAGCAGTTTCGACAGGAACGCTAACTATGGCTACACCTTC.

The J gene is TRBJ2-1, the V gene TRBV4-1, with 7 bases lining up with TRBD2. Germline V gives CDR1 MGHRA, CDR2 YSYEKL. This CDR3 comprises 13 residues. Losses at the gene ends were 0 bases for V and 10 bases for J; bases not matched to a gene: 3. The CDR3 DNA sequence: TGCGCCAGCAGCCAAGATAGTAGCGGGGAGCAGTTCTTC. It translates to CASSQDSSGEQFF.

This chain uses TRBV11-2 with TRBJ2-5; D is perhaps TRBD1 (6 bases). From germline, CDR1 is SGHAT and CDR2 FQNNGV. The germline V and J ends were trimmed by 6 bases and 2 bases, with 16 bases remaining between them. The CDR3 runs to 15 residues. The CDR3 bases are TGTGCCAGCAGTCCTAAGGGGGTCGCACAAGAGACCCAGTACTTC. This encodes CASSPKGVAQETQYF.

V and J are TRBV7-8 and TRBJ2-7; 13 nucleotides line up with TRBD2. Germline CDR1 and CDR2: SGHVS and FQNEAQ. This CDR3 comprises 17 residues. With 1 base clipped from V and 5 bases from J, the junction kept 8 bases outside the gene matches. The CDR3 protein is CASSLVTRLAGGHEQYF. CDR3 coding DNA: TGTGCCAGCAGCTTAGTAACCCGACTAGCGGGGGGCCACGAGCAGTACTTC. The variable domain in full, with the rest retrieved from reference TRBV7-8 and TRBJ2-7, is GAGVSQSPRYKVAKRGQDVALRCDPISGHVSLFWYQQALGQGPEFLTYFQNEAQLDKSGLPSDRFFAERPEGSVSTLKIQRTQQEDSAVYLCASSLVTRLAGGHEQYFGPGTRLTVT.

The genes are TRBV30 and TRBJ1-1; D unclear. The CDR3 is made up of 11 amino acids. Germline CDR1 and CDR2: GTSNPN and SVGIG (reference sequence). The ends were cut back, 5 bases at V and 1 base at J, with 5 bases in the middle. CDR3 amino acids: CAWGRNTEAFF. CDR3 coding DNA: TGTGCCTGGGGGCGGAACACTGAAGCTTTCTTT.

The chain joins TRBV4-2 to TRBJ2-1, with TRBD2 matching over 9 bases. The CDR3 contains 17 residues. Germline lookup yields CDR1 LGHNA and CDR2 YNFKEQ. The V segment lost 0 bases and the J segment 6 bases; nucleotides outside the gene matches: 9. The CDR3 nucleotides read TGTGCCAGCAGCCAAGATAATAAAGCGGGGGGCGGCAATGAGCAGTTCTTC. Translating it yields CASSQDNKAGGGNEQFF.

The chain carries TRBV4-3 and TRBJ2-1, with a weak D call TRBD1 (7 bases). Trimming took off 0 bases at V and 6 bases at J, with 12 bases between the two ends. The germline gives CDR1 LGHNA, CDR2 YSLEER. The CDR3 runs to 15 residues. The CDR3 is CASSQDRRGLNEQFF. For the CDR3, the DNA is TGCGCCAGCAGCCAAGACAGGAGGGGGCTCAATGAGCAGTTCTTC.

The gene calls are TRBV6-6 and TRBJ1-1; D might be TRBD1 (6 bases). CDR1 is MNHNY, CDR2 SVGAGI, per germline (reference sequence). V lost 2 bases and J lost 5, with 15 bases in between. The CDR3 length is 15 residues. The CDR3 reads CASSYKGRGRTEAFF. In nucleotides, the CDR3 is TGTGCCAGCAGTTACAAAGGCAGGGGAAGGACTGAAGCTTTCTTT.

The chain couples TRBV21-1 to TRBJ1-5; the table calls TRBD1, which could not be checked here. TRBV21-1 is shown as a pseudogene. This CDR3 region has 16 residues. Here the CDR3 DNA reads TGTGCCAGCAGCTTTCGAACAGCTTATAGCAATCAGCCCCAGCATTTT. This gives the protein CASSFRTAYSNQPQHF.

This chain joins TRBV6-5 and TRBJ2-7; D might be TRBD2 (8 bases). V gave up 8 bases and J gave up 7 bases, with 21 bases separating them. This CDR3 contains 14 residues. Germline V lookup: CDR1 MNHEY, CDR2 SVGAGI. The CDR3 loop reads CASRGGGRGSEQYV. The DNA of the CDR3 is TGTGCCAGCCGGGGGGGCGGCAGGGGGTCTGAGCAGTACGTC.

The chain uses TRBV18 and TRBJ2-3; 8 positions agree with TRBD1. The ends lost 8 bases at V and 1 base at J; junction bases unmatched: 5. This CDR3 is 14 amino acids long. Germline V CDR1 and CDR2: KGHSH, LQKENI. Here the CDR3 reads CASHGQGGTDTQYF. The CDR3 region has the DNA TGTGCCAGCCACGGACAGGGTGGCACAGATACGCAGTATTTT.

The chain links TRBV6-6 to TRBJ1-1; TRBD1 aligns across 9 bases. This CDR3 is 14 amino acids long. The germline V gene encodes CDR1 MNHNY and CDR2 SVGAGI (reference sequence). The V gene end was trimmed by 0 bases and the J gene end by 9 bases; junction bases not matched to a gene: 5. The CDR3 region has the DNA TGTGCCAGCAGTTACTCACAGGGGGCGCGGAAAGCTTTCTTT. Residues: CASSYSQGARKAFF.

This rearrangement joins TRBV5-8 to TRBJ1-3; D is perhaps TRBD1 (6 bases). Trimming took off 6 bases at V and 2 bases at J, with 9 bases between the two ends. CDR1 and CDR2 from the germline V gene are SGHTS and YDEGEE. The CDR3 has 13 amino acids. The CDR3 is CASTQGAGNTIYF. The CDR3 DNA is TGTGCCAGCACACAGGGTGCTGGAAACACCATATATTTT.

V is TRBV30 and J is TRBJ2-1; 12 bases agree with TRBD2. Germline lookup yields CDR1 GTSNPN and CDR2 SVGIG (reference sequence). Germline trimming cut 0 bases from V and 0 bases from J; bases unmatched to any gene: 9. The CDR3 has 19 residues. CDR3 coding DNA: TGTGCCTGGAGTGTTGATCGACTAGCGGGGGCTCCCTCCTACAATGAGCAGTTCTTC. Translating gives CAWSVDRLAGAPSYNEQFF.

The chain combines TRBV5-1 with TRBJ2-3; perhaps TRBD1 as D (7 bases). CDR3 size: 22 residues. V gave up 0 bases and J gave up 1 base, with 30 bases separating them. Looked up from germline, CDR1 is SGHRS and CDR2 is YFSETQ. The CDR3 here is CASSLEIQGGQVPVRRTDTQYF. In nucleotides, the CDR3 is TGCGCCAGCAGCTTGGAAATTCAGGGAGGACAGGTACCTGTTCGTCGCACAGATACGCAGTATTTT.

The J gene is TRBJ2-7, the V gene TRBV5-5, with TRBD2 as a possible D gene (7 bases). The CDR3 is 14 amino acids. CDR1 SGHKS and CDR2 YYEKEE come from the germline V gene (reference sequence). V lost 2 bases and J lost 6, with 15 bases in between. The CDR3 reads CASSLVRGGVEQYF. CDR3 nucleotides: TGTGCCAGCAGCTTAGTCAGGGGAGGGGTCGAGCAGTACTTC.

The rearrangement joins TRBV5-6 to TRBJ2-5; 8 bases are a match to TRBD2. The V gene's germline CDR1 is SGHDT and CDR2 YYEEEE. With 3 bases clipped from V and 3 bases from J, the junction kept 7 bases outside the gene matches. The CDR3 contains 15 residues. The CDR3 loop is CASSWKGTRKETQYF. The CDR3 DNA is TGTGCCAGCAGCTGGAAGGGGACTAGAAAAGAGACCCAGTACTTC.

The genes are TRBV30 and TRBJ1-1; D may be TRBD1 (6 bases). The V end lost 4 bases, the J end lost 1 base, and 22 bases lay between the germline ends. The V gene's germline CDR1 is GTSNPN and CDR2 SVGIG (reference sequence). CDR3 length: 17 amino acids. CDR3 sequence (DNA): TGTGCCTGGATTCGACCGGGACAACTGTCATGGAACACTGAAGCTTTCTTT. The encoded protein is CAWIRPGQLSWNTEAFF.

The chain employs TRBV25-1 and TRBJ2-3; a possible D gene is TRBD1 (7 bases). The germline V and J ends were trimmed by 8 bases and 1 base, with 19 bases remaining between them. Germline CDR1 is MGHDK and CDR2 is SYGVNS. This CDR3 region has 16 residues. CDR3 region: CASRSGGPDGTDTQYF. As DNA, the CDR3 is TGTGCCAGCCGTTCAGGGGGGCCCGATGGCACAGATACGCAGTATTTT.

The chain has TRBV5-5 and TRBJ2-2; the D gene is possibly TRBD1 (6 bases). V lost 2 bases, J lost 0 bases, and 14 bases lay in between. CDR1 is SGHKS and CDR2 is YYEKEE in the germline V gene (reference sequence). The CDR3 totals 17 residues. The DNA for the CDR3 is TGTGCCAGCAGCTTAGGCTTTACAGGGCCGAACACCGGGGAGCTGTTTTTT. Translating it yields CASSLGFTGPNTGELFF. The full variable domain, with the rest looked up from reference TRBV5-5 and TRBJ2-2, is DAGVTQSPTHLIKTRGQQVTLRCSPISGHKSVSWYQQVLGQGPQFIFQYYEKEERGRGNFPDRFSARQFPNYSSELNVNALLLGDSALYLCASSLGFTGPNTGELFFGEGSRLTVL.

The chain combines TRBV2 with TRBJ2-7; D gene uncertain. Trimming cost V 6 bases and J 5 bases, with 11 bases left between them. Germline values: CDR1 SNHLY, CDR2 FYNNEI. The CDR3 extends over 12 amino acids. For the CDR3, the DNA is TGTGCCAGCAGAGAAAGATCAGACGAGCAGTACTTC. Residues: CASRERSDEQYF.

This rearrangement joins TRBV11-2 to TRBJ1-5; D might be TRBD1 (5 bases). Germline loops: CDR1 SGHAT, CDR2 FQNNGV. This CDR3 is 15 amino acids long. V was clipped by 4 bases and J by 6 bases, with 16 bases between them. The CDR3 is CASSSGSREGQPQHF. The CDR3 DNA follows: TGTGCCAGCAGCTCAGGGTCTCGGGAGGGTCAGCCCCAGCATTTT.

V is TRBV4-2 and J is TRBJ2-2; 9 bases map to TRBD2. Germline V gene data show CDR1 as LGHNA and CDR2 as YNFKEQ. The CDR3 consists of 16 residues. Losses at the gene ends were 3 bases for V and 6 bases for J; bases not matched to a gene: 8. The DNA of the CDR3 is TGTGCCAGCAGCCACACAGCGGGGGGCGGGGCCGGGGAGCTGTTTTTT. It yields the protein CASSHTAGGGAGELFF.

The chain links TRBV9 to TRBJ1-3; D is unresolved. The CDR3 consists of 13 residues. Trimming stripped 4 bases from V and 7 bases from J, with 12 bases between. From germline, CDR1 is SGDLS and CDR2 YYNGEE. As DNA, the CDR3 is TGTGCCAGCAGCCTTGAGGGCAGGAACACCATATATTTT. It yields the protein CASSLEGRNTIYF.

The chain employs TRBV28 and TRBJ2-7, with 7 bases aligning to TRBD1. The CDR3 runs to 12 residues. CDR1 and CDR2 from the germline V gene are MDHEN and SYDVKM. V lost 3 bases and J lost 6; bases outside the gene matches: 2. CDR3 sequence reads: CASSFRQGEQYV. CDR3 DNA sequence: TGTGCCAGCAGTTTTCGACAGGGCGAGCAGTACGTC.

The chain links TRBV30 to TRBJ1-2; a weak D match, TRBD1 (6 bases). The CDR3 consists of 14 residues. Deletions cut 2 bases from V and 1 base from J, with 11 bases between. Germline assignment: CDR1 GTSNPN and CDR2 SVGIG (reference sequence). The CDR3 loop is CAWSHTGFNYGYTF. CDR3 in DNA: TGTGCCTGGAGTCATACAGGGTTTAACTATGGCTACACCTTC.

The J gene is TRBJ1-5, the V gene TRBV2, with D maybe TRBD1 (6 bases). CDR3 length: 16 amino acids. The V and J ends lost 6 bases and 3 bases respectively, with 18 bases between them. Germline CDR1 reads SNHLY; CDR2 reads FYNNEI. This CDR3 reads CASSDGGARVNQPQHF. CDR3 in DNA: TGTGCCAGCAGCGATGGGGGGGCGCGGGTCAATCAGCCCCAGCATTTT.

The genes are TRBV2 and TRBJ2-4; 10 nucleotides agree with TRBD2. CDR1 SNHLY and CDR2 FYNNEI come from the germline V gene. V lost 10 bases, J lost 0 bases, and 9 bases stayed unmatched. The CDR3 spans 16 residues. Here the CDR3 DNA reads TGTGCCACCCTAGCGGGGGTTATTATAGCCAAAAACATTCAGTACTTC. Its protein product is CATLAGVIIAKNIQYF.

The rearrangement joins TRBV21-1 to TRBJ2-1; whether TRBD2, the table's D call, matches the DNA was not checked. TRBV21-1 is marked as a pseudogene. This CDR3 comprises 14 residues. This chain's CDR3 is CASSPSGGSAEQFF. CDR3 nucleotides: TGTGCCAGCAGCCCTAGCGGGGGAAGCGCTGAGCAGTTCTTC.